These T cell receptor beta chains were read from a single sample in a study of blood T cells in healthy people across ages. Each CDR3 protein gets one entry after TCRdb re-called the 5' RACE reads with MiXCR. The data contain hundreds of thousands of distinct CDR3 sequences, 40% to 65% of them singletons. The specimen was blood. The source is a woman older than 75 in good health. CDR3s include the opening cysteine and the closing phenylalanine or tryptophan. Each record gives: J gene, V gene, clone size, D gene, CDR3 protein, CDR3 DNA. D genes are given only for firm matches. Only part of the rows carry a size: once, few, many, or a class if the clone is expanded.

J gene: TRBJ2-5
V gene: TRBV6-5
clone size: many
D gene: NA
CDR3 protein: CASSYSKQGQETQYF
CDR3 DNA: TGTGCCAGCAGTTACTCGAAACAGGGTCAAGAGACCCAGTACTTC

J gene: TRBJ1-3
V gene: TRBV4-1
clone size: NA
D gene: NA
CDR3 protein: CASRPLMRTDGNTIYF
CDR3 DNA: TGCGCCAGCAGGCCTTTAATGCGGACAGACGGAAACACCATATATTTT

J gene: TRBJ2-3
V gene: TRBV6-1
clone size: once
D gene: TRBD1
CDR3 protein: CASWTGQGTDTQYF
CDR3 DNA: TGTGCCAGTTGGACGGGACAGGGCACAGATACGCAGTATTTT

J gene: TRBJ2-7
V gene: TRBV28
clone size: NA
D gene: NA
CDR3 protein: CASSRWTEAVSEQYF
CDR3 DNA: TGTGCCAGCAGTCGTTGGACGGAGGCGGTATCCGAGCAGTACTTC

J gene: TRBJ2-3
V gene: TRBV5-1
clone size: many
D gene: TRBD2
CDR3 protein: CASSLGGSGPDTQYF
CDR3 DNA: TGCGCCAGCAGCTTGGGAGGTAGCGGGCCAGATACGCAGTATTTT

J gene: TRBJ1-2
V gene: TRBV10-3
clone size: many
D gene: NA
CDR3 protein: CAISERVWRPSVDYGYTF
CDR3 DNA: TGTGCCATCAGTGAGAGAGTCTGGAGGCCATCGGTGGACTATGGCTACACCTTC

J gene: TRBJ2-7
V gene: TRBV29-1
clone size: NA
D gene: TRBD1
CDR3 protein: CSVEDGTGGGEQYF
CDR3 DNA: TGCAGCGTTGAAGACGGGACAGGGGGCGGCGAGCAGTACTTC

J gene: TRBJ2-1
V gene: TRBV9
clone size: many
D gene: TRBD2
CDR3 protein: CASSVTSGNEQFF
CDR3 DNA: TGTGCCAGCAGCGTAACTAGCGGGAATGAGCAGTTCTTC

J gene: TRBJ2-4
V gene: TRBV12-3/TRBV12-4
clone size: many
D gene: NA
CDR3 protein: CASVATGSAKNIQYF
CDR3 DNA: TGTGCCAGTGTGGCTACAGGGTCGGCCAAAAACATTCAGTACTTC

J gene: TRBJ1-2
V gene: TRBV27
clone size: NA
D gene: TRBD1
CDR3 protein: CASSFLRTGGNYGYTF
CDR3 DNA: TGTGCCAGCAGTTTTCTCCGGACAGGCGGTAACTATGGCTACACCTTC

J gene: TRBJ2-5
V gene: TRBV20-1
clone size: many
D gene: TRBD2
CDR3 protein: CSATPSGRDTQYF
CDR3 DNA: TGCAGTGCTACCCCTAGCGGGAGGGACACCCAGTACTTC

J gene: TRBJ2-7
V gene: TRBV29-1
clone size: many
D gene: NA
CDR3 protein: CSVTTPTGSSYEQYF
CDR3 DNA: TGCAGCGTTACAACGCCTACAGGGTCCTCCTACGAGCAGTACTTC

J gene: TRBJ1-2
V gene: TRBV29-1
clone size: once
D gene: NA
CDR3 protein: CSVVNQGGAAGYTF
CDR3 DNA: TGCAGCGTTGTGAATCAGGGCGGGGCGGCTGGCTACACCTTC

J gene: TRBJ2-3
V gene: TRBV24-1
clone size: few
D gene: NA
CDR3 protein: CATSEAGHPSTDMQYF
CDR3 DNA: TGTGCCACCAGTGAAGCGGGACACCCTAGCACAGATATGCAGTATTTT

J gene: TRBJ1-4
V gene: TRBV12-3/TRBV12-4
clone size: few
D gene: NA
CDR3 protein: CASSQAEKLFF
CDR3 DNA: TGTGCCAGCAGTCAGGCTGAAAAACTGTTTTTT

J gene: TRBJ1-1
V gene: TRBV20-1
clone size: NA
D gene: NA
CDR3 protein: CSARKDGENTEAFF
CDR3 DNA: TGCAGTGCTAGGAAAGACGGGGAGAACACTGAAGCTTTCTTT

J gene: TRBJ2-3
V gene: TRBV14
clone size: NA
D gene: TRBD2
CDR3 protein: CASPLKREISDTQYF
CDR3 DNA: TGTGCCAGCCCTCTTAAGCGGGAGATCTCAGATACGCAGTATTTT

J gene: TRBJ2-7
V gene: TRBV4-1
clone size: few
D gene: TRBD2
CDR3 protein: CASSPAGDRVYEQYF
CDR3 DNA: TGCGCCAGCAGCCCGGCGGGAGATCGGGTGTACGAGCAGTACTTC

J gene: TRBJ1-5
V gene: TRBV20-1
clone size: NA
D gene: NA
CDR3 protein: CSARDENNQPQHF
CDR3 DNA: TGCAGTGCCAGGGATGAGAACAATCAGCCCCAGCATTTT

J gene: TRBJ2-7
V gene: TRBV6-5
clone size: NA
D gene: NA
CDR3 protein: CASSYTGQYEQYF
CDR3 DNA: TGTGCCAGCAGTTACACAGGACAGTACGAGCAGTACTTC

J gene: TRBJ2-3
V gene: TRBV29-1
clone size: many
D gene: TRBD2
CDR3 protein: CSVIPGLAGGGNTQYF
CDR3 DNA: TGCAGCGTGATTCCGGGACTAGCGGGAGGAGGAAATACGCAGTATTTT

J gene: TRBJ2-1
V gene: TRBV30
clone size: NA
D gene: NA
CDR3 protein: CAGSQNNEQFF
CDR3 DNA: TGTGCCGGGAGCCAAAACAATGAGCAGTTCTTC

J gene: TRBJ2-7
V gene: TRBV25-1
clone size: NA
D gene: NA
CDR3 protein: CASSERAHEQYF
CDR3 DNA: TGTGCCAGCAGTGAAAGGGCCCACGAGCAGTACTTC

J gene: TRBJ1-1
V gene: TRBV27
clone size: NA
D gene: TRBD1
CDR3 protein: CASSLTGGYTEAFF
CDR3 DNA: TGTGCCAGCAGTTTGACAGGGGGCTACACTGAAGCTTTCTTT

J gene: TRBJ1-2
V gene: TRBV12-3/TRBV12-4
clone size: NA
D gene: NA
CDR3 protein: CASSFSDSSGYTF
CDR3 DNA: TGTGCCAGCAGTTTCTCGGACAGTTCGGGCTACACCTTC

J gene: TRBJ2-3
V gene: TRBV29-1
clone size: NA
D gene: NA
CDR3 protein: CSVEDLNRATDTQYF
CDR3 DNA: TGCAGCGTTGAAGATTTGAACAGGGCCACAGATACGCAGTATTTT

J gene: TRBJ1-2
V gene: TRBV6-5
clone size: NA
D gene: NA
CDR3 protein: CASGHRPPYGYTF
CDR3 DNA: TGTGCCAGCGGGCACAGGCCCCCCTATGGCTACACCTTC

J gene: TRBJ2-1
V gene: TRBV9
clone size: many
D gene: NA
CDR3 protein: CASSIAVSYNEQFF
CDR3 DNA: TGTGCCAGCTCGATAGCGGTCTCCTACAATGAGCAGTTCTTC

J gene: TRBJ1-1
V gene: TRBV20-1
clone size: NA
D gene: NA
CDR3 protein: CSARVRARVNTEAFF
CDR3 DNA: TGCAGTGCTAGAGTCAGGGCCAGAGTGAACACTGAAGCTTTCTTT

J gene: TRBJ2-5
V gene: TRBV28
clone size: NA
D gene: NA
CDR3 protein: CASTPGLETQYF
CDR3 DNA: TGTGCCAGCACCCCGGGGCTGGAGACCCAGTACTTC

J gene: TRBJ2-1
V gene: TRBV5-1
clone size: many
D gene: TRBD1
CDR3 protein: CASSDRGHNEQFF
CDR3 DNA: TGCGCCAGCAGTGACAGGGGGCACAATGAGCAGTTCTTC

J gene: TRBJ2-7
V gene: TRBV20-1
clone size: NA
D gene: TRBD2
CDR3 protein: CSANYGTSVSYEQYF
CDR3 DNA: TGCAGTGCTAACTATGGGACTAGCGTCTCCTACGAGCAGTACTTC

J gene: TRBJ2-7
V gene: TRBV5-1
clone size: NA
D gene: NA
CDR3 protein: CASKTQGQNYEQYF
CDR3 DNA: TGCGCCAGCAAAACTCAAGGACAGAACTACGAGCAGTACTTC

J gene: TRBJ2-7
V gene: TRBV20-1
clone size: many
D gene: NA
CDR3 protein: CSALNTGTSYEQYF
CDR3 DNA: TGCAGTGCTCTAAATACAGGGACAAGCTACGAGCAGTACTTC

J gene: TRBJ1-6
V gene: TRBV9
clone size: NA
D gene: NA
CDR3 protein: CASSVATDTTYSPLHF
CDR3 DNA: TGTGCCAGCAGCGTAGCTACGGATACGACGTATTCACCCCTCCACTTT

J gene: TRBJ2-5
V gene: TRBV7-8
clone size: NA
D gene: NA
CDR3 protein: CASSGLREKTQYF
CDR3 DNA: TGTGCCAGCAGCGGACTTCGGGAAAAGACCCAGTACTTC

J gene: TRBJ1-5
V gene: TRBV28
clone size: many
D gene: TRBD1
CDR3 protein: CASSEGQGNQPQHF
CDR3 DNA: TGTGCCAGCAGTGAAGGACAGGGCAATCAGCCCCAGCATTTT

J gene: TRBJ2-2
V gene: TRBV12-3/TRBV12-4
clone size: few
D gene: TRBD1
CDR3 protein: CACSSFPQGARTGELFF
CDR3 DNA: TGTGCCTGCAGTTCCTTTCCCCAGGGGGCGCGCACCGGGGAGCTGTTTTTT

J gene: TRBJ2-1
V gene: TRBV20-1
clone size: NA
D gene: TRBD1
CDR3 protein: CSASYRGQEQFF
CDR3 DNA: TGCAGTGCTAGTTATAGGGGGCAGGAGCAGTTCTTC

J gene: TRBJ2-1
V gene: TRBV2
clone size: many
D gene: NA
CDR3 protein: CASTPHPSSYNEQFF
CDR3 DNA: TGTGCCAGCACCCCCCACCCCAGCTCCTACAATGAGCAGTTCTTC

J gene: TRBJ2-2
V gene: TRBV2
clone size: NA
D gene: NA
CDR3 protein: CACKRSTGELFF
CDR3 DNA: TGTGCCTGCAAACGCAGCACCGGGGAGCTGTTTTTT